A selection of T cell receptor beta chains follows, all from one sample in a study of blood T cell repertoires in COVID-19. Some clones are missing from TCRdb's copy, which holds only in-frame ones; the method was immunoSEQ multiplex PCR. Among about 160,000 clones, around 83% were seen once, and the ten largest hold less than 6.5%. Sequenced input: peripheral blood. The receptors derive from a woman aged 45-60 years with COVID-19, enrolled during active disease. Each CDR3 is given with its conserved first and last residue. The D gene is left open where the match is weak. Size values are once, few and many counts, or a class for expanded clones, and some rows have none.

V gene	D gene	J gene	clone size	CDR3 protein	CDR3 DNA
TRBV9	-	TRBJ2-5	-	CASSVEAGETQYF	TGTGCCAGCAGCGTAGAGGCGGGAGAGACCCAGTACTTC
TRBV29-1	TRBD1	TRBJ2-5	-	CSVGQGETQYF	TGCAGCGTCGGACAGGGAGAGACCCAGTACTTC
TRBV19	-	TRBJ1-1	once	CASSQGGDTEAFF	TGTGCCAGTAGTCAGGGTGGGGACACTGAAGCTTTCTTT
TRBV5-1	-	TRBJ2-3	-	CASSFSPGTDTQYF	TGCGCCAGCAGCTTTTCCCCAGGGACAGATACGCAGTATTTT
TRBV3-1/TRBV3-2	TRBD1	TRBJ2-2	-	CASSPVRDSQNTGELFF	TGTGCCAGCAGCCCAGTCCGGGACAGCCAAAACACCGGGGAGCTGTTTTTT
TRBV7-9	-	TRBJ2-2	-	CASSLNLGVTGELFF	TGTGCCAGCAGCTTAAATCTAGGGGTCACCGGGGAGCTGTTTTTT
TRBV10-3	TRBD1	TRBJ1-1	-	CASRTGPESEAFF	TGTGCCTCGAGGACAGGGCCGGAATCTGAAGCTTTCTTT
TRBV6-6	TRBD1	TRBJ1-2	-	CASSYTTGGEGNGYTF	TGTGCCAGCAGTTACACCACAGGGGGCGAGGGTAATGGCTACACCTTC
TRBV21-1	-	TRBJ1-2	once	CASSKVAKIRDRVSNYGYTF	TGTGCCAGCAGCAAAGTCGCCAAAATCCGGGACAGGGTCTCTAACTATGGCTACACCTTC
TRBV30	TRBD1	TRBJ1-2	-	CAWSVARDREDYGYTF	TGTGCCTGGAGTGTAGCCCGGGACAGGGAGGACTATGGCTACACCTTC
TRBV30	-	TRBJ1-2	few	CAWSVIGEANYGYTF	TGTGCCTGGAGTGTAATCGGGGAAGCTAACTATGGCTACACCTTC
TRBV28	TRBD1	TRBJ2-7	-	CASSTPGQGVYEQYF	TGTGCCAGCAGCACCCCAGGTCAGGGGGTTTACGAGCAGTACTTC
TRBV2	-	TRBJ1-6	-	CASSDRDEIPLHF	TGTGCCAGCAGTGACAGGGATGAGATTCCCCTCCACTTT
TRBV7-3	-	TRBJ2-3	-	CASSSLARSTDTQYF	TGTGCCAGCAGCTCATTAGCAAGAAGCACAGATACGCAGTATTTT
TRBV7-2	TRBD1	TRBJ1-1	-	CASSLQGGNTEAFF	TGTGCCAGCAGCTTACAGGGGGGGAACACTGAAGCTTTCTTT
TRBV14	TRBD1	TRBJ1-1	-	CASSPLQGRNTEAFF	TGTGCCAGCAGCCCGCTACAGGGGAGGAACACTGAAGCTTTCTTT
TRBV9	TRBD1	TRBJ1-1	-	CASSVEGGQGAAEAFF	TGTGCCAGCAGCGTAGAAGGGGGACAGGGGGCCGCTGAAGCTTTCTTT
TRBV2	TRBD2	TRBJ2-1	-	CASTLTAGGPGSGIF	TGTGCCAGCACCCTGACAGCGGGGGGGCCGGGGAGTGGGATCTTC
TRBV7-6	-	TRBJ2-7	few	CASSFDSTYEQYF	TGTGCCAGCAGCTTCGACAGTACCTACGAGCAGTACTTC
TRBV4-1	TRBD2	TRBJ2-1	-	CASSQDKSGAYNEQFF	TGCGCCAGCAGCCAAGATAAAAGCGGGGCTTACAATGAGCAGTTCTTC
TRBV4-2	-	TRBJ2-3	-	CVSSQDAADTQYF	TGTGTCAGCAGCCAAGATGCGGCCGATACGCAGTATTTT
TRBV12-3/TRBV12-4	-	TRBJ1-1	once	CASSHQVNTEAFF	TGTGCCAGCAGCCACCAGGTAAACACTGAAGCTTTCTTT
TRBV19	TRBD1	TRBJ2-4	-	CASSTDRGAKNIQYF	TGTGCCAGTAGTACCGACAGGGGGGCCAAAAACATTCAGTACTTC
TRBV28	TRBD1	TRBJ1-6	-	CASSSGQHNSPLHF	TGTGCCAGCAGTTCGGGACAGCATAATTCACCCCTCCACTTT
TRBV5-1	TRBD2	TRBJ2-3	-	CASSPLMGAGAQYF	TGCGCCAGCAGCCCCCTGATGGGCGCGGGGGCGCAGTATTTT
TRBV7-2	-	TRBJ1-4	-	CASSTTLRVEKLFF	TGTGCCAGCAGCACTACTCTCAGGGTTGAAAAACTGTTTTTT
TRBV5-4	TRBD2	TRBJ2-1	-	CAGLAGGPSSYNEQFF	TGTGCCGGACTAGCGGGGGGTCCCAGCTCCTACAATGAGCAGTTCTTC
TRBV14	-	TRBJ2-1	-	CASSQGTYQGEQFF	TGTGCCAGCAGCCAGGGGACTTATCAGGGTGAGCAGTTCTTC
TRBV7-9	TRBD1	TRBJ1-2	-	CASSESTGVRRRGYTF	TGTGCCAGCAGCGAGAGCACAGGGGTACGCCGGCGTGGCTACACCTTC
TRBV3-1/TRBV3-2	-	TRBJ2-7	few	CASSQGDSYPRRHF	TGTGCCAGCAGCCAAGGAGACAGCTACCCCCGTCGGCACTTC